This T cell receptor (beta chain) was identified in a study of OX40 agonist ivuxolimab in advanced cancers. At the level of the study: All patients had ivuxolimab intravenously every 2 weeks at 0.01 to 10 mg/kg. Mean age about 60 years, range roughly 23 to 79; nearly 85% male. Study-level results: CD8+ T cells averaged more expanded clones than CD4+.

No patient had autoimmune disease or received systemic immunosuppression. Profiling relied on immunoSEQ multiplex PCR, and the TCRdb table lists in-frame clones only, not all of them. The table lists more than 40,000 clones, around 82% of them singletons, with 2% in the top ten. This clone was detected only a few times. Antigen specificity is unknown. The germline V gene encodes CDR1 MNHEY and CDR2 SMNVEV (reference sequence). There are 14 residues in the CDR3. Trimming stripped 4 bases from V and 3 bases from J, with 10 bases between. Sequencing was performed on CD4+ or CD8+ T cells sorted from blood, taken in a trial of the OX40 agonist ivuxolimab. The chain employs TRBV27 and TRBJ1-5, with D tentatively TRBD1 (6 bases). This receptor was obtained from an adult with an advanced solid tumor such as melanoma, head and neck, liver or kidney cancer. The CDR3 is CASSSQGPNQPQHF. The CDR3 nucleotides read TGTGCCAGCAGTTCGCAGGGGCCCAATCAGCCCCAGCATTTT.